The 10 T cell receptor beta chains given below trace back to one sample, sequenced in a study of T cell responses to AZD1222 COVID-19 vaccine. Assay: immunoSEQ multiplex PCR; the TCRdb copy retains only in-frame clones and omits some. The data contain 150,000 or so clones, around 88% of them singletons. The sample consisted of peripheral blood, taken on day 0 of AZD1222 vaccination. The receptors originated from an adult in good health.

The chain couples TRBV7-2 to TRBJ2-1; a possible D gene is TRBD2 (5 bases). V shed 3 bases and J shed 10 bases, with 13 bases lying between them. The CDR3 spans 13 residues. Per the germline V gene, CDR1 is SGHTA and CDR2 is FQGNSA. The CDR3 nucleotides are TGTGCCAGCAGCTTCAGCGGAGCCATCGAGCAGTTCTTC. Its translation is CASSFSGAIEQFF.

This chain connects TRBV12-5 to TRBJ2-1; D is unclear. Germline CDR1 LGHNT, CDR2 FRNRAP. CDR3 length: 13 residues. The V end lost 7 bases, the J end lost 2 bases, and 9 bases lay between the germline ends. The CDR3 nucleotides read TGTGCTAGTGCCCCTGGGACCTACAATGAGCAGTTCTTC. Amino acids: CASAPGTYNEQFF.

The CDR3 protein is CASSFTGLDTEAFF. In DNA, the CDR3 is TGTGCCAGCAGCTTCACAGGGCTAGACACTGAAGCTTTCTTT. The V and J genes are TRBV5-6 and TRBJ1-1; tentative D call: TRBD1 (6 bases). CDR3 length: 14 amino acids. Germline CDR1 is SGHDT and CDR2 is YYEEEE. Trimming removed 2 bases from V and 3 bases from J, with 11 bases in between.

CDR3 loop: CATSDSGTGGDYGYTF. The CDR3 coding sequence is TGTGCCACCAGTGATTCAGGGACAGGGGGTGACTATGGCTACACCTTC. The chain recombines TRBV24-1 with TRBJ1-2; 11 nucleotides align to TRBD1. The CDR3 extends over 16 amino acids. The V gene's germline CDR1 is KGHDR and CDR2 SFDVKD. V shed 2 bases and J 3 bases; nucleotides not matched to a gene: 4.

J is TRBJ2-7 and V is TRBV7-6; no reliable D call. Germline CDR1 and CDR2: SGHVS and FNYEAQ. The V end was cut by 2 bases, the J end by 6 bases, with 14 bases between. The CDR3 runs to 14 residues. CDR3 coding DNA: TGTGCCAGCAGCTTAATGGATGTGGGTTCCGAGCAGTACTTC. This codes for CASSLMDVGSEQYF.

V gene TRBV28 combines with J gene TRBJ2-7; 9 bases map to TRBD1. The CDR3 covers 14 residues. The ends lost 5 bases at V and 10 bases at J; junction bases unmatched: 12. Per germline, CDR1 MDHEN and CDR2 SYDVKM. CDR3 residues: CASSLSTGGGEQYF. DNA for the CDR3: TGTGCCAGCAGTCTCTCTACAGGGGGCGGGGAACAGTACTTC.

This chain joins TRBV2 and TRBJ2-2, with TRBD2 matching over 10 bases. Germline CDR1 reads SNHLY; CDR2 reads FYNNEI. This CDR3 region has 13 residues. The J segment lost 8 bases and the V segment lost 8 bases, leaving 5 bases of the junction unmatched. CDR3 sequence: CASQREGLGELFF. In DNA form, the CDR3 reads TGTGCCAGCCAGCGGGAGGGTCTAGGGGAGCTGTTTTTT.

The V call is TRBV2, the J call TRBJ2-5; 12 nucleotides line up with TRBD2. There are 16 residues in the CDR3. The V gene end was trimmed by 6 bases and the J gene end by 0 bases; junction bases not matched to a gene: 5. Germline CDR1 reads SNHLY; CDR2 reads FYNNEI. This CDR3 reads CASRGGLAGNQETQYF. In DNA, the CDR3 is TGTGCCAGCAGGGGAGGACTAGCGGGGAACCAAGAGACCCAGTACTTC.

V is TRBV19 and J is TRBJ1-4; no reliable D call. Germline values: CDR1 LNHDA, CDR2 SQIVND (reference sequence). Trimming removed 7 bases at V and 0 bases at J, with 6 bases between. CDR3 length: 13 amino acids. CDR3 in DNA: TGTGCCAGTAAGAGAGCAACTAATGAAAAACTGTTTTTT. The encoded protein is CASKRATNEKLFF.

This clone was observed a single time. The chain employs TRBV5-6 and TRBJ1-1; D is uncertain. The CDR3 totals 11 residues. Germline V gives CDR1 SGHDT, CDR2 YYEEEE. V was trimmed by 2 bases and J by 6 bases, leaving 5 bases between them. CDR3 sequence: CASSFGSEAFF. Here the CDR3 DNA reads TGTGCCAGCAGCTTTGGGTCTGAAGCTTTCTTT.